The source of this T cell receptor beta chain is a study of T cell responses to AZD1222 COVID-19 vaccine. Findings and limits, study-wide: In a largely white British group with more females than males, clonal diversity was possibly underestimated. Unmutated variant regions are reportedly the target of nearly half of TCRs that are spike-specific. Repertoires were collected only later (after the peak T cell response had occurred). Spike-specific TCR breadth rose after two AZD1222 doses, and depth rose as well.

Germline-derived CDR1 and CDR2 are MNHEY and SMNVEV (reference sequence). The CDR3 runs to 14 residues. V was shortened by 6 bases and J by 4 bases, with 15 bases between the two germline ends. With regard to this clone: Antigen: not known.

Assay used: immunoSEQ multiplex PCR; TCRdb lists only in-frame clones, some missing. Of 100,000 to 150,000 clones in the sample, approximately 91% were seen once. The TCR comes from an adult who received the AZD1222 COVID-19 vaccine. The starting material was peripheral blood, obtained 28 days after the second AZD1222 dose. The rearrangement uses TRBV27 and TRBJ1-2, with D perhaps TRBD1 (6 bases). CDR3 DNA: TGTGCCAGCAGGCAAGGTACAGGGCTCTATGGCTACACCTTC. Translating it yields CASRQGTGLYGYTF.